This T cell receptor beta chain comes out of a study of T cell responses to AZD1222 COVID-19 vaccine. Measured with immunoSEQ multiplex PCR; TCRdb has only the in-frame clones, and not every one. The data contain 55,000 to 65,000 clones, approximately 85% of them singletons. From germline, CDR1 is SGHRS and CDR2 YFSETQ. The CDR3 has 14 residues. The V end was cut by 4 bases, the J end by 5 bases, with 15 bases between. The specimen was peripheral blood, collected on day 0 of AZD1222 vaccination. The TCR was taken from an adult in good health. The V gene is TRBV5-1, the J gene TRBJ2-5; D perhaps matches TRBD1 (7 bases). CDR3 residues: CASSPQTGRETQYF. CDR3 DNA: TGCGCCAGCAGCCCCCAGACAGGGAGGGAGACCCAGTACTTC. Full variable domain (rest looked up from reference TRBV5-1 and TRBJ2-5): KAGVTQTPRYLIKTRGQQVTLSCSPISGHRSVSWYQQTPGQGLQFLFEYFSETQRNKGNFPGRFSGRQFSNSRSEMNVSTLELGDSALYLCASSPQTGRETQYFGPGTRLLVL.